This record looks at one T cell receptor (beta chain) sequence and its context. Its antigen is unidentified. The entirety of the isolated RNA underwent reverse transcription, so expressed TCRB transcripts were sequenced. Measured with immunoSEQ multiplex PCR; TCRdb has only the in-frame clones, and not every one. The table has 970,000 or so clones, roughly 16% seen once; the top ten hold roughly 0.025%. This entry is derived from a study of beta chain features in type 1 diabetes. General study points: Shorter templates might be favored by PCR, and equally so in patients and in controls. In cDNA sequencing, cells with high TCR expression could be over-represented.

There are 15 residues in the CDR3. Deletions cut 3 bases from V and 5 bases from J, with 15 bases between. Germline loops: CDR1 MGHRA, CDR2 YSYEKL. Sequences were obtained from naive CD4+ T cells from blood. The V and J genes are TRBV4-1 and TRBJ2-3, with a tentative D call TRBD2 (5 bases). The source of this sequence is a young woman in good health. The CDR3 DNA sequence: TGCGCCAGCAGCCAGTTAGGGCTAGCCGTAGATACGCAGTATTTT. It specifies CASSQLGLAVDTQYF.